Below are 15 T cell receptor beta chains sequenced from a single sample in a study of brain metastases from non-small cell lung cancer (dated by TCRdb to between 2019 and 2020). The library was built by means of the immunoSEQ multiplex PCR assay. What TCRdb holds here is the immuneACCESS table cut down to in-frame rearrangements. Part of the clones is not present; checked against another copy, under half of the missing clones reflect an unresolved V gene, and the others are unexplained. This sample holds 1,500 to 2,000 clones; 65% to 90% were observed only once. Clones ranked in the top ten supply roughly 19% of the sample. The sequenced sample was primary lung tumor tissue. The sample's cell subset or site label, in plain terms: primary lung tumor paired with brain metastasis. The source of these receptors is a donor at least 40 years old with non-small cell lung cancer.

About this clone itself: Sequence at one end of the junction differs from germline and may be a read error. The V and J genes are TRBV5-6 and TRBJ1-5; a possible D gene is TRBD1 (6 bases). The germline V gene encodes CDR1 SGHDT and CDR2 YYEEEE. CDR3 size: 12 residues. The CDR3 DNA sequence: TGTGCCAGCAGCTTGGCCGGACAGCCTCAGCATTTT. Its protein is CASSLAGQPQHF.

V usage is TRBV12-5 and J usage is TRBJ2-5; D may be TRBD2 (6 bases). This CDR3 spans 14 amino acids. Germline V gene lookup returns CDR1 LGHNT and CDR2 FRNRAP. V was trimmed by 6 bases and J by 4 bases, leaving 15 bases between them. CDR3: CASGKTAEGETQYF. The DNA for the CDR3 is TGTGCTAGTGGCAAGACAGCGGAGGGAGAGACCCAGTACTTC.

This chain links TRBV2 with TRBJ1-2, with 9 positions matching TRBD1. Trimming took 7 bases from V and 8 from J; bases not matched to a gene: 5. Germline CDR1 and CDR2: SNHLY and FYNNEI. This CDR3 is built from 12 residues. The CDR3 sequence is CASNYRGRGYTF. For the CDR3, the DNA is TGTGCCAGCAACTACAGGGGGCGAGGCTACACCTTC. Looking up the rest from reference TRBV2 and TRBJ1-2 gives the full variable domain: EPEVTQTPSHQVTQMGQEVILRCVPISNHLYFYWYRQILGQKVEFLVSFYNNEISEKSEIFDDQFSVERPDGSNFTLKIRSTKLEDSAMYFCASNYRGRGYTFGSGTRLTVV.

The chain carries TRBV30 and TRBJ1-2; TRBD1 might be the D (6 bases). Trimming stripped 3 bases from V and 8 bases from J, with 16 bases between. CDR3 length: 13 amino acids. CDR1 GTSNPN and CDR2 SVGIG come from the germline V gene (reference sequence). CDR3 nucleotides: TGTGCCTGGAGCCGAGGGGGGTTCGGAGGCTACACCTTC. This encodes CAWSRGGFGGYTF.

The rearrangement uses TRBV5-6 and TRBJ2-5; TRBD1 might be the D (6 bases). This CDR3 region has 14 residues. Trimming cost V 3 bases and J 5 bases, with 14 bases left between them. Germline loops: CDR1 SGHDT, CDR2 YYEEEE. In DNA, the CDR3 is TGTGCCAGCAGCTGGGGCACAGGGTTGGAGACCCAGTACTTC. It yields the protein CASSWGTGLETQYF.

The gene calls are TRBV4-1 and TRBJ2-7, with 8 bases matching TRBD2. Trimming cost V 3 bases and J 5 bases; bases outside gene matches: 9. Germline V CDR1 and CDR2: MGHRA, YSYEKL. The CDR3 consists of 15 residues. The CDR3 DNA follows: TGCGCCAGCAGCCAGGAGCGGGGGCTGGGGGACGAGCAGTACTTC. Translated: CASSQERGLGDEQYF.

This chain connects TRBV3-1 (or the pseudogene TRBV3-2) to TRBJ2-1; 7 bases align to TRBD2. The CDR3 is 16 amino acids. Germline V gene data show CDR1 as LGHDT and CDR2 as YNNKEL (reference sequence). Losses at the gene ends were 0 bases for V and 9 bases for J; bases not matched to a gene: 11. CDR3 in amino acids: CASSQDLAGVGGEQFF. CDR3 coding DNA: TGTGCCAGCAGCCAAGACTTGGCGGGAGTGGGGGGTGAGCAGTTCTTC.

The V and J genes are TRBV15 and TRBJ2-6, with D hard to call. CDR1 and CDR2 from the germline V gene are LNHNV and YYDKDF (reference sequence). V was trimmed by 3 bases and J by 0 bases, leaving 6 bases between them. The CDR3 runs 15 residues. Written as DNA, the CDR3 is TGTGCCACCAGCAGTGAGCCCTCTGGGGCCAACGTCCTGACTTTC. Protein sequence: CATSSEPSGANVLTF.

J is TRBJ2-1 and V is TRBV7-2, with 7 bases that match TRBD2. Germline V CDR1 and CDR2: SGHTA, FQGNSA. This CDR3 has 14 residues. The V segment lost 5 bases and the J segment 2 bases; nucleotides outside the gene matches: 3. The CDR3 spells CASSRGLAYNEQFF. The DNA of the CDR3 is TGTGCCAGCAGCCGTGGACTAGCCTACAATGAGCAGTTCTTC.

CDR3 residues: CASSYTGGRSYEQYF. Here the CDR3 DNA reads TGTGCCAGCAGCTATACAGGGGGCCGGTCCTACGAGCAGTACTTC. This chain connects TRBV7-9 to TRBJ2-7; 9 nucleotides agree with TRBD1. The CDR3 sequence is 15 residues long. V shed 4 bases, J shed 1 base, and the junction held 5 bases outside the gene matches. The germline gives CDR1 SEHNR, CDR2 FQNEAQ (reference sequence).

CDR3 sequence: CASSSGLQGAEAFF. CDR3 DNA sequence: TGCGCCAGCAGCTCGGGACTCCAGGGCGCTGAAGCTTTCTTT. This chain links TRBV5-1 with TRBJ1-1; weak D call: TRBD1 (5 bases). Germline CDR1 is SGHRS and CDR2 is YFSETQ. The V end lost 3 bases, the J end lost 6 bases, and 15 bases lay between the germline ends. CDR3 length: 14 amino acids.

Note on this clone: This sample includes further DNA sequences coding for the same CDR3. The genes are TRBV7-9 and TRBJ2-7, with 7 bases lining up with TRBD1. V lost 4 bases and J lost 4; bases outside the gene matches: 4. This CDR3 region has 13 residues. The germline CDR1 and CDR2 sequences are SEHNR and FQNEAQ (reference sequence). The DNA for the CDR3 is TGTGCCAGCAGCTACAGGGACAGATACGAGCAGTACTTC. Its translation is CASSYRDRYEQYF.

J is TRBJ2-1 and V is TRBV28; 8 bases map to TRBD1. The J segment lost 3 bases and the V segment lost 1 base, leaving 2 bases of the junction unmatched. The CDR3 spans 15 residues. Germline CDR1 reads MDHEN; CDR2 reads SYDVKM. CDR3 in amino acids: CASSLYGQGYNEQFF. The CDR3 nucleotides read TGTGCCAGCAGTTTATATGGACAGGGCTACAATGAGCAGTTCTTC.

V is TRBV11-1 and J is TRBJ2-1; 7 bases are a match to TRBD2. There are 14 residues in the CDR3. With 4 bases clipped from V and 4 bases from J, the junction kept 4 bases outside the gene matches. CDR1 is SGHAT and CDR2 is FQDESV in the germline V gene (reference sequence). CDR3 region: CASSWGGPYNEQFF. The CDR3, as DNA: TGTGCCAGCAGCTGGGGGGGACCGTACAATGAGCAGTTCTTC.

The chain is built from TRBV7-8 and TRBJ2-7, with D perhaps TRBD2 (6 bases). Between the trimmed V and J ends, which lost 6 bases and 2 bases, there was a span of 23 bases. The germline V gene has CDR1 SGHVS and CDR2 FQNEAQ. The CDR3 extends over 17 amino acids. The CDR3 protein is CASSFPQVRDGAYEQYF. The CDR3 DNA follows: TGTGCCAGCAGTTTCCCTCAGGTGCGGGACGGAGCCTACGAGCAGTACTTC.